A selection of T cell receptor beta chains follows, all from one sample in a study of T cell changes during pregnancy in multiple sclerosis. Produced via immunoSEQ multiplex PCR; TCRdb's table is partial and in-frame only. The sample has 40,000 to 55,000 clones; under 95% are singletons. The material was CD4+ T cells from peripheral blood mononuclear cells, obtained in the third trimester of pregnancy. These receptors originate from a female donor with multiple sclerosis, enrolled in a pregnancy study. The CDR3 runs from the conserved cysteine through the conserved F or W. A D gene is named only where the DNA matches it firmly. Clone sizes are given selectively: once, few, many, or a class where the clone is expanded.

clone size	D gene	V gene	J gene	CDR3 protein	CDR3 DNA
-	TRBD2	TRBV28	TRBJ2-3	CASSARLAGVSRTDTQYF	TGTGCCAGCAGTGCAAGACTAGCGGGAGTGAGTAGGACAGATACGCAGTATTTT
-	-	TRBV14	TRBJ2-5	CASSQDVGGKETQYF	TGTGCCAGCAGCCAAGATGTAGGGGGAAAAGAGACCCAGTACTTC
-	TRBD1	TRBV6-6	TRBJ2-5	CASSGTGRRETQYF	TGTGCCAGCAGTGGGACAGGCCGGAGGGAGACCCAGTACTTC
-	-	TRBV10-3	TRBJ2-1	CAISGGEWGGGNEQFF	TGTGCCATCAGTGGGGGGGAGTGGGGTGGGGGCAATGAGCAGTTCTTC
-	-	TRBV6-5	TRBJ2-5	CASSPGLLRTQYF	TGTGCCAGCAGCCCGGGACTCCTCAGGACCCAGTACTTC
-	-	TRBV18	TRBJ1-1	CASSPGLGAGMNTEAFF	TGTGCCAGCTCACCCGGGCTGGGGGCAGGGATGAACACTGAAGCTTTCTTT
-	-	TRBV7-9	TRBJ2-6	CASSFSSGANVLTF	TGTGCCAGCAGCTTTAGCTCTGGGGCCAACGTCCTGACTTTC
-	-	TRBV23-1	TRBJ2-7	CASTPGLPDTYEQYF	TGCGCCAGCACCCCTGGGCTCCCTGACACCTACGAGCAGTACTTC
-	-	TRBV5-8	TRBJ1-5	CASSLFLNQPQHF	TGTGCCAGCAGCTTGTTCCTAAATCAGCCCCAGCATTTT
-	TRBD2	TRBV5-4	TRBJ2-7	CASSLSLAGGRYEQYF	TGTGCCAGCAGCTTATCGTTGGCGGGAGGGAGGTACGAGCAGTACTTC
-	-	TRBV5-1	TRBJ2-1	CASSFGILSYNEQFF	TGCGCCAGCAGCTTCGGGATTCTTTCCTACAATGAGCAGTTCTTC
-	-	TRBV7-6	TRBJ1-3	CASSLTTGFSGNTIYF	TGTGCCAGCAGCTTAACGACAGGTTTCTCTGGAAACACCATATATTTT
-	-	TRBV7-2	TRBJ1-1	CASSLMWSGEAFF	TGTGCCAGCAGCTTAATGTGGTCAGGTGAAGCTTTCTTT
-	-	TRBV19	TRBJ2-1	CASSLYSEQFF	TGTGCCAGTAGTCTATATAGCGAGCAGTTCTTC
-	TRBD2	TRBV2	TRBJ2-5	CASSKGLAGEETQYF	TGTGCCAGCAGCAAGGGACTAGCGGGAGAAGAGACCCAGTACTTC
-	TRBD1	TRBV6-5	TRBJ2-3	CASRAQGAITDTQYF	TGTGCCAGCAGGGCACAGGGGGCGATCACAGATACGCAGTATTTT
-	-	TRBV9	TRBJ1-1	CASSVATGGLNTEAFF	TGTGCCAGCAGCGTAGCTACGGGGGGCTTGAACACTGAAGCTTTCTTT
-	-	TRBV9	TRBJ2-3	CASSLNGLSGSTDTQYF	TGTGCCAGCAGCCTGAACGGACTGAGCGGTAGCACAGATACGCAGTATTTT
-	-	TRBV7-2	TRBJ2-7	CASSLQSHSSYEQYF	TGTGCCAGCAGCCTACAGTCCCACAGCAGCTACGAGCAGTACTTC
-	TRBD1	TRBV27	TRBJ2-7	CASRVGQAPSYEQYF	TGTGCCAGCAGAGTGGGACAGGCCCCTTCCTACGAGCAGTACTTC
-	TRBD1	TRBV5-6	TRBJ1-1	CASSKTGGNTEAFF	TGTGCCAGCAGCAAAACAGGGGGCAACACTGAAGCTTTCTTT
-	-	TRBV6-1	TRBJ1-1	CASERGPGSTEAFF	TGTGCCAGCGAAAGGGGTCCCGGGAGCACTGAAGCTTTCTTT
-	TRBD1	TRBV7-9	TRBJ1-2	CASRHTGGNYGYTF	TGTGCCAGCAGACATACAGGGGGTAACTATGGCTACACCTTC
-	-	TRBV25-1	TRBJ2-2	CASSGIGVPYTGELFF	TGTGCCAGCAGTGGGATAGGGGTCCCCTACACCGGGGAGCTGTTTTTT
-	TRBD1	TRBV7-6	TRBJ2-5	CASSSLTGGGETQYF	TGTGCCAGCAGCTCTTTGACAGGGGGAGGGGAGACCCAGTACTTC
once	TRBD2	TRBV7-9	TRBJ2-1	CASSLTGLAENEQFF	TGTGCCAGCAGCCTCACGGGACTAGCAGAAAATGAGCAGTTCTTC
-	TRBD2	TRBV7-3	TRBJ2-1	CASSFGLAGVRDEQFF	TGTGCCAGCAGCTTCGGACTAGCGGGAGTACGCGATGAGCAGTTCTTC
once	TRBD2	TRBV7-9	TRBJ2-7	CASSLDLAGGNEQYF	TGTGCCAGCAGCTTAGATTTAGCGGGAGGGAACGAGCAGTACTTC
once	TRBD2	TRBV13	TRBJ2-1	CASSFLTSGPSEQFF	TGTGCCAGCAGCTTCTTGACTAGCGGGCCCAGTGAGCAGTTCTTC
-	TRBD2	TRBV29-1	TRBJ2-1	CAGREQFSGEQFF	TGCGCGGGGCGGGAGCAATTTTCGGGTGAGCAGTTCTTC
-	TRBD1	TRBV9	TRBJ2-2	CASSVIGTGTGELFF	TGTGCCAGCAGCGTAATAGGGACAGGGACCGGGGAGCTGTTTTTT
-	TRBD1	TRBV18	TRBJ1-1	CASSPVAGVQGGAFF	TGTGCCAGCTCACCAGTCGCAGGGGTACAGGGGGGAGCTTTCTTT
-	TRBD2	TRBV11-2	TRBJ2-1	CASSSSGSMTYNEQFF	TGTGCCAGCAGCTCCAGCGGGAGTATGACCTACAATGAGCAGTTCTTC
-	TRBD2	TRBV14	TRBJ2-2	CASSQPGLAGAGELFF	TGTGCCAGCAGCCAACCGGGACTAGCGGGAGCCGGGGAGCTGTTTTTT
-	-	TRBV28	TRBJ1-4	CASSPPGGGPNEKLFF	TGTGCCAGCAGTCCCCCGGGGGGGGGTCCTAATGAAAAACTGTTTTTT
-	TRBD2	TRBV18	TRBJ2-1	CASSQGGSSYNEQFF	TGTGCCAGCTCACAGGGCGGGAGCTCCTACAATGAGCAGTTCTTC
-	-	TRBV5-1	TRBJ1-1	CASNVATGNTEAFF	TGCGCCAGCAATGTTGCCACAGGGAACACTGAAGCTTTCTTT
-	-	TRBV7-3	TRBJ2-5	CASSLTFGETQYF	TGTGCCAGCAGCTTAACGTTCGGGGAGACCCAGTACTTC
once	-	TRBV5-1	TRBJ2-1	CASSPTSQNEQFF	TGCGCCAGCAGCCCGACTAGTCAAAATGAGCAGTTCTTC
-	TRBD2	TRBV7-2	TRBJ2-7	CASSAGVEQYF	TGTGCCAGCAGCGCGGGAGTCGAGCAGTACTTC
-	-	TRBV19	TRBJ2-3	CASSISGASTDTQYF	TGTGCCAGTAGTATTTCAGGGGCTAGCACAGATACGCAGTATTTT
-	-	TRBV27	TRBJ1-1	CASSLQGGDTEAFF	TGTGCCAGCAGCTTACAGGGAGGAGATACTGAAGCTTTCTTT
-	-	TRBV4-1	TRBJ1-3	CASSQEAADSGNTIYF	TGCGCCAGCAGCCAAGAGGCCGCAGACTCTGGAAACACCATATATTTT
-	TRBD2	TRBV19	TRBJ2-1	CASSISFWGLAGLGGRNEQFF	TGTGCCAGTAGTATCTCTTTTTGGGGACTAGCGGGCTTGGGTGGTCGCAATGAGCAGTTCTTC
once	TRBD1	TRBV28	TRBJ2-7	CASSSPRDRASYEQYF	TGTGCCAGCAGTTCACCACGGGACAGGGCCTCCTACGAGCAGTACTTC
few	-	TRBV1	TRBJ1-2	CTSSLREVYGYTF	TGCACCAGCAGCCTTCGGGAAGTCTATGGCTACACCTTC
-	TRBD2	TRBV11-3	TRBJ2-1	CASSPRGPGGPNEQFF	TGTGCCAGCTCCCCACGCGGTCCGGGAGGGCCGAATGAGCAGTTCTTC
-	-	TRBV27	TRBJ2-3	CASTDTSFTDTQYF	TGTGCCAGCACGGACACTTCCTTCACAGATACGCAGTATTTT
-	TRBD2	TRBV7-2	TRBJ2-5	CASSRSGTLETQYF	TGTGCCAGCAGCCGTAGCGGGACTCTAGAGACCCAGTACTTC
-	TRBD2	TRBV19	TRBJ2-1	CASSPMTGTSGYNEQFF	TGTGCCAGTAGTCCCATGACCGGGACTAGCGGTTACAATGAGCAGTTCTTC
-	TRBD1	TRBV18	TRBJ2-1	CASSPISGTGILVEQFF	TGTGCCAGCTCCCCGATTTCCGGGACAGGGATTCTTGTTGAGCAGTTCTTC